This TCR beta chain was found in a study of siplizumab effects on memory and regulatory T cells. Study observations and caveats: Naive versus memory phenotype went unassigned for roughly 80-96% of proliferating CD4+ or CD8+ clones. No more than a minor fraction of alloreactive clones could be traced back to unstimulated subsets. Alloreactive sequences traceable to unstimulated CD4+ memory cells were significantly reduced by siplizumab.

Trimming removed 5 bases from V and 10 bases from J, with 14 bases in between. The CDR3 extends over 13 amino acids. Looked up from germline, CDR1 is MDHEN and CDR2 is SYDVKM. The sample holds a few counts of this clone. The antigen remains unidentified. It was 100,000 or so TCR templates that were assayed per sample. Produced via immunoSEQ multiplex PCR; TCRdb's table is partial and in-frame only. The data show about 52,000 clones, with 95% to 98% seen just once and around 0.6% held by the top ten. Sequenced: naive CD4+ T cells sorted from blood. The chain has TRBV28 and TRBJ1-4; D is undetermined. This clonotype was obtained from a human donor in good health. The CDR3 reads CASSPAGSGKLFF. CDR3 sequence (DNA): TGTGCCAGCAGTCCGGCCGGGAGTGGAAAACTGTTTTTT.